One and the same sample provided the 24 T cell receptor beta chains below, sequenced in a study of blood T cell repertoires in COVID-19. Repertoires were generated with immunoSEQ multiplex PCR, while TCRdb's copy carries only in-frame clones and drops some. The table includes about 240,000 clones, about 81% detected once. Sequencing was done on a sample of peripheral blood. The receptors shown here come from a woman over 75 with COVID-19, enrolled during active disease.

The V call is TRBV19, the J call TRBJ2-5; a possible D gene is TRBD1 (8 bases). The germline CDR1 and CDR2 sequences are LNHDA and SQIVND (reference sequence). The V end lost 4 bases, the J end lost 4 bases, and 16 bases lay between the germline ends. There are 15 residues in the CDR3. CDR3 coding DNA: TGTGCCAGTAGTACCTGGACAGGGAGGGGAGAGACCCAGTACTTC. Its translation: CASSTWTGRGETQYF.

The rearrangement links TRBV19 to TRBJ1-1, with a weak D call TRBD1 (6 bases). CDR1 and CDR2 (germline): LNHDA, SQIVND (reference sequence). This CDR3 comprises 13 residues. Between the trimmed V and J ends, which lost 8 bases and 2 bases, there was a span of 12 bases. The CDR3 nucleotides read TGTGCCAGTTATCAGGGGTTCAACACTGAAGCTTTCTTT. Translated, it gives CASYQGFNTEAFF.

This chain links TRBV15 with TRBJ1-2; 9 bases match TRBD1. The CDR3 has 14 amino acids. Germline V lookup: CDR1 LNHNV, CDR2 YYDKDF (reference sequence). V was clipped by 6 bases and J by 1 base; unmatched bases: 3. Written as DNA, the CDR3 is TGTGCCACCAGGAGGACAGGGGTTAACTATGGCTACACCTTC. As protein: CATRRTGVNYGYTF.

CDR3 DNA sequence: TGTGCCAGCAGCCCAATGGGGGACAACGAAGCTTTCTTT. Its translation: CASSPMGDNEAFF. The rearrangement joins TRBV3-1 (or the pseudogene TRBV3-2) to TRBJ1-1; a weak D match, TRBD1 (6 bases). This CDR3 comprises 13 residues. The germline CDR1 and CDR2 sequences are LGHDT and YNNKEL (reference sequence). Trimming pared 4 bases from V and 8 bases from J, leaving 14 bases between.

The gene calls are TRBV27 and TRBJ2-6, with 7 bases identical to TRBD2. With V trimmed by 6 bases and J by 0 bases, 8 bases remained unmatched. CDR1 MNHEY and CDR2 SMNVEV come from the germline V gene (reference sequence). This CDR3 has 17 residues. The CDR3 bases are TGTGCCAGCAGCTGGACTAGTAAGGGCTCTGGGGCCAACGTCCTGACTTTC. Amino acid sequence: CASSWTSKGSGANVLTF.

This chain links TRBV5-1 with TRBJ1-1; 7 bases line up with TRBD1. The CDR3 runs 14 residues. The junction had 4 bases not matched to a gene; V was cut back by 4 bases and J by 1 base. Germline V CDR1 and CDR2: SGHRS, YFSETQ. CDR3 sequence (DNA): TGCGCCAGCAGCCGGGACAGATCGAACACTGAAGCTTTCTTT. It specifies CASSRDRSNTEAFF.

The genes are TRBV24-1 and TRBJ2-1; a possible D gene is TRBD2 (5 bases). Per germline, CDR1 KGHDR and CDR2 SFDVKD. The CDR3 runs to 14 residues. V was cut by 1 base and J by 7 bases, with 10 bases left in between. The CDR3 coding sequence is TGTGCCACCAGTGATTTTTCTAGCCGGAATGAGCAGTTCTTC. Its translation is CATSDFSSRNEQFF.

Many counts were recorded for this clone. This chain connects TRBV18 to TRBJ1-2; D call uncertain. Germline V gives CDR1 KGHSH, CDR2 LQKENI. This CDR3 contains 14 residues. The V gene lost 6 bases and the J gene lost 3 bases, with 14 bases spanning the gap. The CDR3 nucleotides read TGTGCCAGCTCTTTCCTCGGGGAGGACTATGGCTACACCTTC. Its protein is CASSFLGEDYGYTF.

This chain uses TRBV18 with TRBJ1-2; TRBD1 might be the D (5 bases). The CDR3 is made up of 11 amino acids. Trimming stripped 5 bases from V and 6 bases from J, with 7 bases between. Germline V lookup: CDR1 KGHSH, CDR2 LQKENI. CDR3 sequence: CASSTRDGYTF. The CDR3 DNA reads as TGTGCCAGCTCAACCAGGGATGGCTACACCTTC.

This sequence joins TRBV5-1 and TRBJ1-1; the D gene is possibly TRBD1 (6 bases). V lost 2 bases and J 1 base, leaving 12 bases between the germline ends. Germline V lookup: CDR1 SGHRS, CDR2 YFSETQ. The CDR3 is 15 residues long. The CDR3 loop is CASSFQGSPNTEAFF. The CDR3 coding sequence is TGCGCCAGCAGCTTCCAGGGGAGTCCGAACACTGAAGCTTTCTTT.

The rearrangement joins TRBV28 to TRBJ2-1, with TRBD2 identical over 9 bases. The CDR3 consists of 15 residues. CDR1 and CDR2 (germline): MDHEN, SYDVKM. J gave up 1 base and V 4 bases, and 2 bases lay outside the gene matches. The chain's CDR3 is CASSSTSGSYNEQFF. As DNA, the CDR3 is TGTGCCAGCAGTTCGACTAGCGGATCCTACAATGAGCAGTTCTTC.

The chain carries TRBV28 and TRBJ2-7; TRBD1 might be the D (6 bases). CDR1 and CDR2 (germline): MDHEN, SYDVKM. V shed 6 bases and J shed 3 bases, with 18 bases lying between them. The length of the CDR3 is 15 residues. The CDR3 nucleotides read TGTGCCAGCAGACCCCACCAGGGGTTGAGCTACGAGCAGTACTTC. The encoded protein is CASRPHQGLSYEQYF.

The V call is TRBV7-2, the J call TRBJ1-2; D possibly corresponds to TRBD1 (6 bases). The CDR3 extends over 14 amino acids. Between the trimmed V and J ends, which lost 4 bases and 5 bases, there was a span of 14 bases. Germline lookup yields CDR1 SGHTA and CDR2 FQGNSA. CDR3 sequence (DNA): TGTGCCAGCAGCTCGACAGGAAGGAAATATGGCTACACCTTC. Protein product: CASSSTGRKYGYTF.

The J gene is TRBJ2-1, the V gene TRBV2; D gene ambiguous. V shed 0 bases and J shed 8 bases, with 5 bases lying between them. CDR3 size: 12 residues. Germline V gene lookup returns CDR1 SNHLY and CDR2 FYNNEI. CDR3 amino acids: CASSEAYHEQFF. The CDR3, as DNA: TGTGCCAGCAGTGAAGCGTATCATGAGCAGTTCTTC.

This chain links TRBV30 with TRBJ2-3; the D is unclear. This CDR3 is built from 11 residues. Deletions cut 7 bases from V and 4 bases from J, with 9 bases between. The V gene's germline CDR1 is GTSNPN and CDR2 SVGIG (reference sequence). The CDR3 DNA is TGTGCCTTATCGGCGGCAGATACGCAGTATTTT. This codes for CALSAADTQYF.

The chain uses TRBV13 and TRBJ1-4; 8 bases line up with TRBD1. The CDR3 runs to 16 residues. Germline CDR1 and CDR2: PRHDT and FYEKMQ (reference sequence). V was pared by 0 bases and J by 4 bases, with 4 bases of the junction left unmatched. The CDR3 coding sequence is TGTGCCAGCAGCTTAGGCGACAGGGGCCATAATGAAAAACTGTTTTTT. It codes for CASSLGDRGHNEKLFF. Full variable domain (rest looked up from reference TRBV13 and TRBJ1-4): AAGVIQSPRHLIKEKRETATLKCYPIPRHDTVYWYQQGPGQDPQFLISFYEKMQSDKGSIPDRFSAQQFSDYHSELNMSSLELGDSALYFCASSLGDRGHNEKLFFGSGTQLSVL.

The CDR3 DNA reads as TGTGCCAGCAGCTTAATTGGAGGGACCAAGAGCACTGAAGCTTTCTTT. This codes for CASSLIGGTKSTEAFF. The gene calls are TRBV7-2 and TRBJ1-1; maybe TRBD1 (5 bases). Trimming took 2 bases from V and 4 from J, leaving 17 bases between them. The germline CDR1 and CDR2 sequences are SGHTA and FQGNSA. CDR3 size: 16 residues.

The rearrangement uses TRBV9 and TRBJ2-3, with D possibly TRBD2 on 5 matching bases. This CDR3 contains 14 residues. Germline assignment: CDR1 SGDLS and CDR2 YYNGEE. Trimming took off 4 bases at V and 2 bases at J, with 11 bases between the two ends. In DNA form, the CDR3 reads TGTGCCAGCAGCCCCGACGGACTCACAGATACGCAGTATTTT. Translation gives CASSPDGLTDTQYF.

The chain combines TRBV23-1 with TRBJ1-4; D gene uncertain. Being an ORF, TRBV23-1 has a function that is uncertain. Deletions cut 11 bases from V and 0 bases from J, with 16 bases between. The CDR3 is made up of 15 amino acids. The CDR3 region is CAGPWYTSTNEKLFF. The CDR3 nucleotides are TGCGCCGGCCCCTGGTATACATCAACTAATGAAAAACTGTTTTTT.

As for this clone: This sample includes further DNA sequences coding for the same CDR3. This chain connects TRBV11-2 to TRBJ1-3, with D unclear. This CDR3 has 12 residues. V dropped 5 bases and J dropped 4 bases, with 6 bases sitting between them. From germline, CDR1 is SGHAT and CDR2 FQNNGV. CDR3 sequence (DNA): TGTGCCAGCAGCAGCCAAGGAAACACCATATATTTT. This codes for CASSSQGNTIYF.

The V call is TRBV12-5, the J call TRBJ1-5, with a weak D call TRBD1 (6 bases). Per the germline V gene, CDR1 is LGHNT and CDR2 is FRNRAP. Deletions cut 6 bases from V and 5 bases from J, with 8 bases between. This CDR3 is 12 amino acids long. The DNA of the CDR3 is TGTGCTAGTGGGACAGGTGATCAGCCCCAGCATTTT. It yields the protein CASGTGDQPQHF.

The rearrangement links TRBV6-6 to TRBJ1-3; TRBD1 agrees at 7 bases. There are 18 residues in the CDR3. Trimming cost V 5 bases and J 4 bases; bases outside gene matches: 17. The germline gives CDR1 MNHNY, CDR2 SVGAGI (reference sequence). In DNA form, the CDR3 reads TGTGCCAGCAGTCAAAACCCCCACAGGGGAATGGGCGGAAACACCATATATTTT. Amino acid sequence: CASSQNPHRGMGGNTIYF.

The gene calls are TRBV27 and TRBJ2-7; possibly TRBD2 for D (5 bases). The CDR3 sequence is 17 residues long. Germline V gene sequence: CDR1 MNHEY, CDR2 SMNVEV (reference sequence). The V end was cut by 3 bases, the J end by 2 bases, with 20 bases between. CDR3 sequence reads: CASSFGADPRAAYEQYF. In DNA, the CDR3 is TGTGCCAGCAGTTTCGGAGCTGATCCGAGGGCTGCCTACGAGCAGTACTTC.

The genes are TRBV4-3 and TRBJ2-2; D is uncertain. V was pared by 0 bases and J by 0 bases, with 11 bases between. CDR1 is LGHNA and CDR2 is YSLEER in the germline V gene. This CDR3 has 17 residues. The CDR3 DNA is TGCGCCAGCAGCCAAGATCACGGCAGCGCGAACACCGGGGAGCTGTTTTTT. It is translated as CASSQDHGSANTGELFF.